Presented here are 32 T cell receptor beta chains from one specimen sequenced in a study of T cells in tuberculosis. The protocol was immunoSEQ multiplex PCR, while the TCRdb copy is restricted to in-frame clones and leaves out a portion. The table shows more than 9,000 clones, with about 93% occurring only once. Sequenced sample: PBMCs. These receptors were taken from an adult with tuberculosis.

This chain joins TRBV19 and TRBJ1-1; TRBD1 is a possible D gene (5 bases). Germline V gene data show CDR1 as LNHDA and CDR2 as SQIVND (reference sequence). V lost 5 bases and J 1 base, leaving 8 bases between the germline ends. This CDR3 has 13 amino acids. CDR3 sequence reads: CASSFGGNTEAFF. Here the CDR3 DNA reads TGTGCCAGTAGTTTCGGGGGGAACACTGAAGCTTTCTTT.

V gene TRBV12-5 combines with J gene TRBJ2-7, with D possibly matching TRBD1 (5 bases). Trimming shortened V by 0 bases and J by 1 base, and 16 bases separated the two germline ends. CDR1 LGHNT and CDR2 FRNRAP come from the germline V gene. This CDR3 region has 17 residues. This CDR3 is CASGLVPRGLGSYEQYF. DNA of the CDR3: TGTGCTAGTGGTTTGGTACCAAGGGGTCTGGGGTCCTACGAGCAGTACTTC.

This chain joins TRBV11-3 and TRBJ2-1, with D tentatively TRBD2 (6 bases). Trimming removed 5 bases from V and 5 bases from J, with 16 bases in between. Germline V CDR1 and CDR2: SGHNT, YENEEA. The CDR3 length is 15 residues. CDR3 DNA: TGTGCCAGCAGCCGCTTCGGGGGTCCACACAATGAGCAGTTCTTC. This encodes CASSRFGGPHNEQFF.

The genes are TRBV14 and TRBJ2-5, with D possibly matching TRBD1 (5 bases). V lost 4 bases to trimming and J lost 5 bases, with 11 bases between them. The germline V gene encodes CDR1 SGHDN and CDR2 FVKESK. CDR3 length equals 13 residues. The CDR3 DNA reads TGTGCCAGCAGCCTCAGGGCCCGGGAGACCCAGTACTTC. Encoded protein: CASSLRARETQYF.

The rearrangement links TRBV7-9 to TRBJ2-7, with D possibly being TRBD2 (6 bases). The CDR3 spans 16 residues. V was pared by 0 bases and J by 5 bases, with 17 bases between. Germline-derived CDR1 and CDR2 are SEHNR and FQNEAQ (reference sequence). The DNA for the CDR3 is TGTGCCAGCAGCTTAGCGGGCTCGGGCTGGGGGGACGAGCAGTACTTC. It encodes CASSLAGSGWGDEQYF.

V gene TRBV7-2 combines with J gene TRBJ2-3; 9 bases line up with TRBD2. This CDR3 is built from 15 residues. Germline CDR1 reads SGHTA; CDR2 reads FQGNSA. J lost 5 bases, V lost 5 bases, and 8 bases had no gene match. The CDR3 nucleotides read TGTGCCAGCAGCCCCGTAGCGGGGGCCTTAGATACGCAGTATTTT. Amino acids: CASSPVAGALDTQYF.

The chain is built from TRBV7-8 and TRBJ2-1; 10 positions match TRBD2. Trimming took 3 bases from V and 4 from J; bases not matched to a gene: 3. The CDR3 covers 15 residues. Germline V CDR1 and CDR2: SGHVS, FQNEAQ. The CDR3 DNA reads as TGTGCCAGCAGCTTTCTACTAGCGGGGTACAATGAGCAGTTCTTC. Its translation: CASSFLLAGYNEQFF.

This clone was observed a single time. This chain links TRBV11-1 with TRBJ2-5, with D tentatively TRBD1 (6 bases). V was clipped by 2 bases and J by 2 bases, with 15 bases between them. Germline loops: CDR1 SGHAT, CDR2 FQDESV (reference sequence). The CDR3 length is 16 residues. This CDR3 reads CASSLISGVWQETQYF. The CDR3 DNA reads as TGTGCCAGCAGCTTAATTTCAGGGGTTTGGCAAGAGACCCAGTACTTC.

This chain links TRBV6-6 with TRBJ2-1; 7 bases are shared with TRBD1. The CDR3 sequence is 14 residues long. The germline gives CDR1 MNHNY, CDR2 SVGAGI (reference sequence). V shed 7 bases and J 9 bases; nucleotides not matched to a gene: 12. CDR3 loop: CASTQRGTVREQFF. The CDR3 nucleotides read TGTGCCAGCACCCAAAGGGGGACAGTTCGTGAGCAGTTCTTC.

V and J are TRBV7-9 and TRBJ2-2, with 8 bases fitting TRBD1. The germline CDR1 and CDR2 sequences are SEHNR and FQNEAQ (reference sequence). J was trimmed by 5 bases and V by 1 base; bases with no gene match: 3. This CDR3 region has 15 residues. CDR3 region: CASSLGTGFTGELFF. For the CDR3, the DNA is TGTGCCAGCAGCTTAGGGACAGGGTTTACCGGGGAGCTGTTTTTT.

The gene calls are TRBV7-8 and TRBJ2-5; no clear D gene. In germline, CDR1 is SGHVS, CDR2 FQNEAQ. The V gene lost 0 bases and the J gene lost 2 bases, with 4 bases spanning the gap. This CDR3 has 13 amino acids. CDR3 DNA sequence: TGTGCCAGCAGCTTAGCACTACAAGAGACCCAGTACTTC. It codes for CASSLALQETQYF. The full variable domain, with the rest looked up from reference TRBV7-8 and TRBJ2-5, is GAGVSQSPRYKVAKRGQDVALRCDPISGHVSLFWYQQALGQGPEFLTYFQNEAQLDKSGLPSDRFFAERPEGSVSTLKIQRTQQEDSAVYLCASSLALQETQYFGPGTRLLVL.

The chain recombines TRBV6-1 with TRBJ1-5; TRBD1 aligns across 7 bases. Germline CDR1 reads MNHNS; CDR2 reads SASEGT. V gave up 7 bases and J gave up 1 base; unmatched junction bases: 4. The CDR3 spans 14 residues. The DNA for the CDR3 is TGTGCCAGCACCCTGACAGGGAGCAATCAGCCCCAGCATTTT. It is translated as CASTLTGSNQPQHF.

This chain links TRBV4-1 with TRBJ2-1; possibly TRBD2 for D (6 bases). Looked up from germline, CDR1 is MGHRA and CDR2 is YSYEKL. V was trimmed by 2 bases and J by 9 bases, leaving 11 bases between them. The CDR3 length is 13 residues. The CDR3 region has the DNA TGCGCCAGCAGCCAAAATCTAGCGCCTGAGCAGTTCTTC. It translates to CASSQNLAPEQFF.

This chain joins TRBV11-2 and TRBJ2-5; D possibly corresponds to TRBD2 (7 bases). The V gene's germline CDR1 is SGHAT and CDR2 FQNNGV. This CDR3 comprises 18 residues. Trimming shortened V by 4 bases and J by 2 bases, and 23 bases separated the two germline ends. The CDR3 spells CASSSWGGVGSGQETQYF. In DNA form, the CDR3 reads TGTGCCAGCAGCTCCTGGGGGGGCGTAGGTAGCGGGCAAGAGACCCAGTACTTC.

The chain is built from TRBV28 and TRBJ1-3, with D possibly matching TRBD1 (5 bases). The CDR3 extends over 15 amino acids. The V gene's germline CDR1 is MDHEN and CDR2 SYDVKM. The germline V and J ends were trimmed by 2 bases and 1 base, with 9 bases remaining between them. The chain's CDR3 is CASSLPTVSGNTIYF. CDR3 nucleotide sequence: TGTGCCAGCAGTTTACCGACAGTGTCTGGAAACACCATATATTTT.

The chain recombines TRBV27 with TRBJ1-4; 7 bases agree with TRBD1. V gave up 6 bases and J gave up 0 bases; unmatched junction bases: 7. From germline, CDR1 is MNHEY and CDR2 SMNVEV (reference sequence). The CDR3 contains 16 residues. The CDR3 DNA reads TGTGCCAGCAGAGAGGCCGGGACAGCAACTAATGAAAAACTGTTTTTT. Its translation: CASREAGTATNEKLFF.

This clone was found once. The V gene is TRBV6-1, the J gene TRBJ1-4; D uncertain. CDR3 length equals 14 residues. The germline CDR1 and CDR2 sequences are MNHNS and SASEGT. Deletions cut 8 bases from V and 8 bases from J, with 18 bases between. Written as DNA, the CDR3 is TGTGCCAGCGGACCCCCGGGAGGCAAGGAAAAACTGTTTTTT. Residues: CASGPPGGKEKLFF.

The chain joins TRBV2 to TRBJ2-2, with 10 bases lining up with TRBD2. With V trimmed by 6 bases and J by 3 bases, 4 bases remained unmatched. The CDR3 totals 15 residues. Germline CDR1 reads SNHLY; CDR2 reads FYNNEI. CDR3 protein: CASRRTSGYTGELFF. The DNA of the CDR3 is TGTGCCAGCAGACGGACTAGCGGATACACCGGGGAGCTGTTTTTT.

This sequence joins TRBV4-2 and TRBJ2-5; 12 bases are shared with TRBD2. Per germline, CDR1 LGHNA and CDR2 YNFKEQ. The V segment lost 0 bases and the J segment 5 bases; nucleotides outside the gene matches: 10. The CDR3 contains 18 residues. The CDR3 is CASSQDGLAGGEGETQYF. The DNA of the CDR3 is TGTGCCAGCAGCCAAGATGGCCTAGCGGGGGGGGAAGGGGAGACCCAGTACTTC.

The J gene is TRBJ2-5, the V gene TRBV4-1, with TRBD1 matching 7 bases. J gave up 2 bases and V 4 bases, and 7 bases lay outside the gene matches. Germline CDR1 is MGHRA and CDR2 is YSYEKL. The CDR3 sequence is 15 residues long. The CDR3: CASSLRGGQQETQYF. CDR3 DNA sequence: TGCGCCAGCAGCCTTCGTGGGGGACAGCAAGAGACCCAGTACTTC.

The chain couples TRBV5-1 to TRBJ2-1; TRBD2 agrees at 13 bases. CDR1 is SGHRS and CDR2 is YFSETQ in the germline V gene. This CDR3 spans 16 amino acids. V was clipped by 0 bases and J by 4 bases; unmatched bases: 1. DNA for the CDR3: TGCGCCAGCAGCTTGGAACTAGCGGGAGGGTACAATGAGCAGTTCTTC. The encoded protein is CASSLELAGGYNEQFF.

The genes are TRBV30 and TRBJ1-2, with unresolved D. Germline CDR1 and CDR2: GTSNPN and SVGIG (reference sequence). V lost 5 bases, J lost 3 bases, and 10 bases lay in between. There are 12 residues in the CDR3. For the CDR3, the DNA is TGTGCCTGGGCCTCGGGATACTATGGCTACACCTTC. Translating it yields CAWASGYYGYTF.

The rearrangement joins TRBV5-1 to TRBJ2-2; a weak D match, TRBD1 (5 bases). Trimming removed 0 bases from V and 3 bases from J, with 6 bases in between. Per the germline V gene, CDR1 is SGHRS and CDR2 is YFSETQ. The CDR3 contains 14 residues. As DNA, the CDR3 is TGCGCCAGCAGCTTGGAACAGGACACCGGGGAGCTGTTTTTT. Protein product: CASSLEQDTGELFF.

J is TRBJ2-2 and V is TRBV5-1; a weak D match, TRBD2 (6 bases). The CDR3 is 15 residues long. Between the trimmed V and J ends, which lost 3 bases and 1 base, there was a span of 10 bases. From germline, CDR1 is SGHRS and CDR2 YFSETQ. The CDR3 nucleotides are TGCGCCAGCAGCTCACTTAGCGGGAACACCGGGGAGCTGTTTTTT. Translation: CASSSLSGNTGELFF.

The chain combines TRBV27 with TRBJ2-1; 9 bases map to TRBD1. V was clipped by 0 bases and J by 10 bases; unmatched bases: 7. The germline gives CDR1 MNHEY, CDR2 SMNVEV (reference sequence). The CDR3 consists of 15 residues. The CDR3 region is CASSLSWDRAEEQFF. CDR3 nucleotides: TGTGCCAGCAGTTTATCGTGGGACAGGGCGGAGGAGCAGTTCTTC.

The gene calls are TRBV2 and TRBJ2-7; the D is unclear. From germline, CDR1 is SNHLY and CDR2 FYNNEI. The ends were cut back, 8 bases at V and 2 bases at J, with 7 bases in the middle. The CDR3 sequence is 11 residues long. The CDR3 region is CASPGPYEQYF. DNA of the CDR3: TGTGCCAGCCCAGGCCCCTACGAGCAGTACTTC.

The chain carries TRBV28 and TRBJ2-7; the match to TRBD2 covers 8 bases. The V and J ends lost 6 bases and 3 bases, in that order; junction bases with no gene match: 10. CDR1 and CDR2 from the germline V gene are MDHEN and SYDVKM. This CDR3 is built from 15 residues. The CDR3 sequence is CASRLGSGAVYEQYF. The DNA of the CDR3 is TGTGCCAGCAGGTTGGGTAGCGGGGCAGTCTACGAGCAGTACTTC.

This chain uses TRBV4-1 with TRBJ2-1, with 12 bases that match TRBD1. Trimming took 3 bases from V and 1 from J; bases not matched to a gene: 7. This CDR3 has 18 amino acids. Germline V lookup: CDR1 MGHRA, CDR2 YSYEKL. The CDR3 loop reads CASSQGTGGAASYNEQFF. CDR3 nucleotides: TGCGCCAGCAGCCAGGGGACAGGGGGCGCGGCATCCTACAATGAGCAGTTCTTC.

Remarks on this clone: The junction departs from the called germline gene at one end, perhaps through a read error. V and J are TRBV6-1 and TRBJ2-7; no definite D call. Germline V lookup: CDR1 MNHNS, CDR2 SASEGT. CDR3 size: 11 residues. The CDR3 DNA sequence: TGTGCCAGCAGTGAAGCGGGCAGACCGAGCTTC. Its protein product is CASSEAGRPSF.

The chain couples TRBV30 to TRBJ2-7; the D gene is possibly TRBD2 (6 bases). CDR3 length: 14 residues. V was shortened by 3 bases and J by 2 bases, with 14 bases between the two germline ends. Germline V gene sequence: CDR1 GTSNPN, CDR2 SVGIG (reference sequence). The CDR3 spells CAWRGSSGTYEQYF. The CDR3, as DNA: TGTGCCTGGAGAGGGAGTAGCGGCACCTACGAGCAGTACTTC.

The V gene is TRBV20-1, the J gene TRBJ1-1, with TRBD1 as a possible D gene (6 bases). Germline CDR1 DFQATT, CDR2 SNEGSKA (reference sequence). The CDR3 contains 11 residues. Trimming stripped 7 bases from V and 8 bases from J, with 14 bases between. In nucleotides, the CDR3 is TGCAGTGTCCCAATCAGGGGAGAAGCTTTCTTT. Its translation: CSVPIRGEAFF.

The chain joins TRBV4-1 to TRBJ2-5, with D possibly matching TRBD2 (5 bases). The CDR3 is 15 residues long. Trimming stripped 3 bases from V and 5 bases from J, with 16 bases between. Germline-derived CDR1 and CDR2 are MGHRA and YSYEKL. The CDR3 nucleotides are TGCGCCAGCAGCCAGCCGGGGTCCACGAGGGAGACCCAGTACTTC. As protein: CASSQPGSTRETQYF.